Following are 24 T cell receptor beta chains from one sample sequenced in a study of T cell changes during pregnancy in multiple sclerosis (dated by TCRdb to between 2018 and 2020). Preparation of the library involved the immunoSEQ multiplex PCR assay. What TCRdb holds here is the immuneACCESS table cut down to in-frame rearrangements. Part of the clones is not present; checked against another copy, under half of the missing clones reflect an unresolved V gene, and the others are unexplained. Recorded for this sample are some 40,000 clones; roughly 89% of them occurred a single time. The ten largest make up over 0.55% of the sample. The material sequenced was CD4+ T cells from peripheral blood mononuclear cells, taken before pregnancy. These TCRs come from a female donor with multiple sclerosis, enrolled in a pregnancy study.

The chain combines TRBV9 with TRBJ2-5; 8 nucleotides agree with TRBD1. The V and J ends lost 2 bases and 4 bases, in that order; junction bases with no gene match: 7. CDR1 SGDLS and CDR2 YYNGEE come from the germline V gene. The CDR3 covers 15 residues. CDR3 sequence (DNA): TGTGCCAGCAGCGTCGGGTTGACAGGGGCAGAGACCCAGTACTTC. This encodes CASSVGLTGAETQYF.

This chain uses TRBV6-5 with TRBJ1-1, with D perhaps matching TRBD1 (5 bases). V was cut by 0 bases and J by 4 bases, with 6 bases left in between. CDR1 is MNHEY and CDR2 is SVGAGI in the germline V gene. The CDR3 covers 13 residues. The CDR3 DNA is TGTGCCAGCAGTTACTCGGGGGGCACTGAAGCTTTCTTT. This translates into CASSYSGGTEAFF.

The chain has TRBV28 and TRBJ1-4; D gene unclear. Deletions cut 7 bases from V and 0 bases from J, with 12 bases between. This CDR3 comprises 15 residues. The germline CDR1 and CDR2 sequences are MDHEN and SYDVKM. The CDR3, as DNA: TGTGCCAGCACCATTGCCGGGGCAACTAATGAAAAACTGTTTTTT. Protein product: CASTIAGATNEKLFF.

This chain links TRBV5-4 with TRBJ1-4; D perhaps matches TRBD1 (5 bases). Trimming took off 2 bases at V and 5 bases at J, with 13 bases between the two ends. CDR3 length: 15 residues. Germline V gene data show CDR1 as SGHNT and CDR2 as YYREEE (reference sequence). The CDR3 coding sequence is TGTGCCAGCAGCTTCTCAGCAGACAGAAATGAAAAACTGTTTTTT. Amino acids: CASSFSADRNEKLFF.

The genes are TRBV2 and TRBJ2-4, with 15 bases lining up with TRBD2. Germline-derived CDR1 and CDR2 are SNHLY and FYNNEI. The V segment lost 5 bases and the J segment 1 base; nucleotides outside the gene matches: 6. This CDR3 spans 18 amino acids. CDR3 amino acids: CASSWTSGGAKAKNIQYF. The CDR3 nucleotides are TGTGCCAGCAGTTGGACTAGCGGGGGGGCTAAGGCCAAAAACATTCAGTACTTC.

The chain recombines TRBV10-3 with TRBJ1-2, with TRBD1 matching over 9 bases. The CDR3 is 13 residues long. CDR1 and CDR2 (germline): ENHRY, SYGVKD. The J segment lost 7 bases and the V segment lost 10 bases, leaving 10 bases of the junction unmatched. CDR3 sequence (DNA): TGTGCCACCCGGGACAGGGTCGAGAGTGGCTACACCTTC. Protein product: CATRDRVESGYTF.

The chain uses TRBV5-1 and TRBJ2-1, with D possibly TRBD1 on 6 matching bases. The germline V gene encodes CDR1 SGHRS and CDR2 YFSETQ. CDR3 length: 16 residues. The V end lost 0 bases, the J end lost 4 bases, and 14 bases lay between the germline ends. The CDR3 DNA follows: TGCGCCAGCAGCTTGGAGACAGGCAACCTATACAATGAGCAGTTCTTC. It translates to CASSLETGNLYNEQFF.

V usage is TRBV5-1 and J usage is TRBJ1-3; no reliable D call. V lost 4 bases and J 2 bases, leaving 10 bases between the germline ends. The CDR3 has 14 residues. CDR1 is SGHRS and CDR2 is YFSETQ in the germline V gene. The CDR3 DNA reads TGCGCCAGCAGCCCCGCCCGGGCTGGAAACACCATATATTTT. As protein: CASSPARAGNTIYF. Combining the CDR3 with reference TRBV5-1 and TRBJ1-3 gives the whole variable domain KAGVTQTPRYLIKTRGQQVTLSCSPISGHRSVSWYQQTPGQGLQFLFEYFSETQRNKGNFPGRFSGRQFSNSRSEMNVSTLELGDSALYLCASSPARAGNTIYFGEGSWLTVV.

The genes are TRBV5-4 and TRBJ2-1; weak D call: TRBD1 (5 bases). Trimming pared 4 bases from V and 4 bases from J, leaving 18 bases between. CDR3 length equals 16 residues. Germline values: CDR1 SGHNT, CDR2 YYREEE (reference sequence). CDR3 sequence reads: CASSPPEPGWYNEQFF. In DNA, the CDR3 is TGTGCCAGCAGCCCACCGGAGCCAGGGTGGTACAATGAGCAGTTCTTC.

V gene TRBV6-6 combines with J gene TRBJ1-1; TRBD1 aligns across 9 bases. The V segment lost 6 bases and the J segment 10 bases; nucleotides outside the gene matches: 6. Germline loops: CDR1 MNHNY, CDR2 SVGAGI (reference sequence). This CDR3 is 12 amino acids long. CDR3 coding DNA: TGTGCCAGCAGGGGGACAGGGCGGGCAGCTTTCTTT. It specifies CASRGTGRAAFF.

This clone has only a few counts. The rearrangement links TRBV2 to TRBJ1-5, with D unclear. From germline, CDR1 is SNHLY and CDR2 FYNNEI. Deletions cut 6 bases from V and 1 base from J, with 13 bases between. The CDR3 sequence is 15 residues long. Written as DNA, the CDR3 is TGTGCCAGCAGAAGGGAGTGGGAGAGCAATCAGCCCCAGCATTTT. Translation: CASRREWESNQPQHF. Filled out from reference TRBV2 and TRBJ1-5, the complete variable domain reads EPEVTQTPSHQVTQMGQEVILRCVPISNHLYFYWYRQILGQKVEFLVSFYNNEISEKSEIFDDQFSVERPDGSNFTLKIRSTKLEDSAMYFCASRREWESNQPQHFGDGTRLSIL.

The chain couples TRBV9 to TRBJ2-2, with a weak D call TRBD1 (6 bases). Germline CDR1 reads SGDLS; CDR2 reads YYNGEE. There are 14 residues in the CDR3. Deletions cut 4 bases from V and 6 bases from J, with 13 bases between. DNA of the CDR3: TGTGCCAGCAGCCTGCCTGCAGGGGCCGGGGAGCTGTTTTTT. It yields the protein CASSLPAGAGELFF.

The chain carries TRBV6-5 and TRBJ1-2; TRBD1 is a possible D gene (6 bases). From germline, CDR1 is MNHEY and CDR2 SVGAGI. V was cut by 6 bases and J by 0 bases, with 14 bases left in between. This CDR3 is built from 15 residues. Here the CDR3 DNA reads TGTGCCAGCAGGGGATCAGGGGCGGCTAACTATGGCTACACCTTC. Translation: CASRGSGAANYGYTF.

The chain has TRBV4-2 and TRBJ2-1; TRBD1 agrees at 8 bases. V trimming: 3 bases; J trimming: 7 bases; junction bases outside the gene matches: 11. Per the germline V gene, CDR1 is LGHNA and CDR2 is YNFKEQ. The CDR3 is 16 residues long. The CDR3 DNA reads TGTGCCAGCAGCCAGGGTGGACAGGGCGGTCGTAATGAGCAGTTCTTC. It encodes CASSQGGQGGRNEQFF.

The rearrangement links TRBV19 to TRBJ1-1, with TRBD1 matching over 8 bases. Trimming took 4 bases from V and 5 from J; bases not matched to a gene: 6. Looked up from germline, CDR1 is LNHDA and CDR2 is SQIVND (reference sequence). The CDR3 loop spans 14 amino acids. The CDR3 reads CASSTRTGRTEAFF. CDR3 nucleotides: TGTGCCAGTAGTACAAGGACAGGGAGGACTGAAGCTTTCTTT.

The genes are TRBV6-5 and TRBJ1-4; 7 bases fit TRBD1. Germline CDR1 is MNHEY and CDR2 is SVGAGI. With 6 bases clipped from V and 4 bases from J, the junction kept 8 bases outside the gene matches. There are 15 residues in the CDR3. CDR3 in DNA: TGTGCCAGCAGCTACCGGACAGGTTATAATGAAAAACTGTTTTTT. This encodes CASSYRTGYNEKLFF.

This clone was seen only once. The rearrangement uses TRBV2 and TRBJ1-5; D is ambiguous. V gave up 6 bases and J gave up 6 bases, with 6 bases separating them. CDR1 and CDR2 from the germline V gene are SNHLY and FYNNEI. CDR3 length: 11 amino acids. The CDR3 sequence: CASSLAQPQHF. The CDR3 DNA is TGTGCCAGCAGCTTAGCTCAGCCCCAGCATTTT. The full variable domain, in which reference TRBV2 and TRBJ1-5 provide the parts outside the CDR3, is EPEVTQTPSHQVTQMGQEVILRCVPISNHLYFYWYRQILGQKVEFLVSFYNNEISEKSEIFDDQFSVERPDGSNFTLKIRSTKLEDSAMYFCASSLAQPQHFGDGTRLSIL.

The V gene is TRBV11-1, the J gene TRBJ1-5; 8 bases fit TRBD1. Unmatched junction bases numbered 3, after V lost 5 bases and J lost 6 bases. Germline V gives CDR1 SGHAT, CDR2 FQDESV (reference sequence). The CDR3 length is 13 residues. CDR3 residues: CASSPGGGQPQHF. The CDR3 DNA follows: TGTGCCAGCAGCCCAGGGGGCGGTCAGCCCCAGCATTTT.

CDR3 sequence: CASSYRRGLSNEKLFF. The CDR3 DNA follows: TGTGCCAGCAGTTACCGAAGGGGGCTGAGTAATGAAAAACTGTTTTTT. The rearrangement uses TRBV6-6 and TRBJ1-4; 7 nucleotides match TRBD1. Germline V CDR1 and CDR2: MNHNY, SVGAGI (reference sequence). This CDR3 is built from 16 residues. The ends lost 2 bases at V and 4 bases at J; junction bases unmatched: 7.

V usage is TRBV18 and J usage is TRBJ2-5; 10 bases align to TRBD2. The V segment lost 2 bases and the J segment 5 bases; nucleotides outside the gene matches: 8. This CDR3 spans 16 amino acids. Germline CDR1 and CDR2: KGHSH and LQKENI. The CDR3 protein is CASSPIPSGGMETQYF. The CDR3 DNA is TGTGCCAGCTCACCAATTCCTAGCGGGGGAATGGAGACCCAGTACTTC.

The chain employs TRBV5-1 and TRBJ1-5; D is unclear. Trimming left V 0 bases short and J 6 bases short, with 7 bases between. The CDR3 is made up of 13 amino acids. Germline V gene data show CDR1 as SGHRS and CDR2 as YFSETQ. The DNA for the CDR3 is TGCGCCAGCAGCTTGGAGCCCACTCAGCCCCAGCATTTT. Translated, it gives CASSLEPTQPQHF.

The chain recombines TRBV4-2 with TRBJ2-1; D remains ambiguous. Trimming removed 2 bases from V and 9 bases from J, with 17 bases in between. The CDR3 covers 15 residues. The germline V gene encodes CDR1 LGHNA and CDR2 YNFKEQ. The CDR3 sequence: CASSQSNFPPSEQFF. CDR3 coding DNA: TGTGCCAGCAGCCAATCTAACTTCCCGCCGAGTGAGCAGTTCTTC.

V and J are TRBV5-1 and TRBJ1-1; D is undetermined. In germline, CDR1 is SGHRS, CDR2 YFSETQ. Trimming stripped 4 bases from V and 0 bases from J, with 10 bases between. The CDR3 spans 14 residues. In nucleotides, the CDR3 is TGCGCCAGCAGCCGCGAGGTATTGAACACTGAAGCTTTCTTT. It codes for CASSREVLNTEAFF.

The rearrangement links TRBV11-2 to TRBJ1-3; 7 bases fit TRBD1. The CDR3 consists of 14 residues. The V gene end was trimmed by 5 bases and the J gene end by 5 bases; junction bases not matched to a gene: 6. Looked up from germline, CDR1 is SGHAT and CDR2 is FQNNGV. This CDR3 is CASSQRDSRNTIYF. The DNA for the CDR3 is TGTGCCAGCAGCCAAAGGGACAGCAGAAACACCATATATTTT.